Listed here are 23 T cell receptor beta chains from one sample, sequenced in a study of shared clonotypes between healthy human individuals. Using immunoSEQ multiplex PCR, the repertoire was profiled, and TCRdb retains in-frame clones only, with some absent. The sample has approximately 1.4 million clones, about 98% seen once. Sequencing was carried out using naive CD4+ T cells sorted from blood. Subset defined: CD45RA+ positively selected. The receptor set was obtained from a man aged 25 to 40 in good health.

The DNA for the CDR3 is TGTGCCAGCAGCTTAGCCCTTCATGCCTCGTATGAAAAACTGTTTTTT. Translated: CASSLALHASYEKLFF. The chain has TRBV7-8 and TRBJ1-4; D is unresolved. The CDR3 loop spans 16 amino acids. Trimming stripped 0 bases from V and 6 bases from J, with 14 bases between. Germline lookup yields CDR1 SGHVS and CDR2 FQNEAQ.

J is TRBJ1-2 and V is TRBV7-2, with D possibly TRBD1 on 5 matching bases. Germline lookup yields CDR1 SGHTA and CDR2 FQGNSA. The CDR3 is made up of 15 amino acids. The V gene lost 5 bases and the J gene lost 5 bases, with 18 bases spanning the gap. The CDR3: CASSPQGTRIYGYTF. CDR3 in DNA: TGTGCCAGCAGCCCTCAGGGAACCAGGATATATGGCTACACCTTC.

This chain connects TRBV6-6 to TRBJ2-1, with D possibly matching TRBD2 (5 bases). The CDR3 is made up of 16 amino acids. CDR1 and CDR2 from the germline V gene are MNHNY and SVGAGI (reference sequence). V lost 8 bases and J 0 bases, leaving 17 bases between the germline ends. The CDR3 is CASGVITGSSYNEQFF. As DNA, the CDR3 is TGTGCCAGCGGAGTAATAACGGGAAGCTCCTACAATGAGCAGTTCTTC.

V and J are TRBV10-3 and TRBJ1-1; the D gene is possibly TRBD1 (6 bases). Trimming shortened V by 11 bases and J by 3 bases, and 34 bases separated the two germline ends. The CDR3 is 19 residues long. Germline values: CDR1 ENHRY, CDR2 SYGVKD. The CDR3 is CASRGGGGGSTGMDTEAFF. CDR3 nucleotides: TGTGCCTCCCGCGGGGGGGGAGGAGGTTCCACAGGGATGGACACTGAAGCTTTCTTT.

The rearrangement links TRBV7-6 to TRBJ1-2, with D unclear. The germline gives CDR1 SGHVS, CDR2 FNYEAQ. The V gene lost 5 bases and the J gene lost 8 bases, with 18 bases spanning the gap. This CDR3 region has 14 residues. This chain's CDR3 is CASSPSGEGGGYTF. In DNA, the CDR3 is TGTGCCAGCAGCCCTTCGGGCGAGGGAGGGGGCTACACCTTC.

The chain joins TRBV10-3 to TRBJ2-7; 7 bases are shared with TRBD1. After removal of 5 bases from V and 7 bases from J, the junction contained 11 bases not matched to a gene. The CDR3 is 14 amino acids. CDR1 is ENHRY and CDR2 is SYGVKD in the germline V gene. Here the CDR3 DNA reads TGTGCCATCAGTACAACAGGGGCAGGGGAGGAGCAGTACTTC. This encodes CAISTTGAGEEQYF.

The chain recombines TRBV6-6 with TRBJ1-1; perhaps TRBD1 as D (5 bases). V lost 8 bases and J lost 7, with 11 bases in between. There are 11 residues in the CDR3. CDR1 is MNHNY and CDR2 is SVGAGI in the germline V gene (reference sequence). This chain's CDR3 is CASVERGEAFF. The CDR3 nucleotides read TGTGCCAGCGTCGAGAGGGGTGAAGCTTTCTTT.

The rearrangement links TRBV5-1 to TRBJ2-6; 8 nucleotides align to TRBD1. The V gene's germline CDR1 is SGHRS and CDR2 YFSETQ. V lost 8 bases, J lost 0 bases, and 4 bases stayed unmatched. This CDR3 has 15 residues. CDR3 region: CASQGASSGANVLTF. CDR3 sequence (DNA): TGCGCCAGTCAGGGGGCCAGCTCTGGGGCCAACGTCCTGACTTTC. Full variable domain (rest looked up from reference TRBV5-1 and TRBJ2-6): KAGVTQTPRYLIKTRGQQVTLSCSPISGHRSVSWYQQTPGQGLQFLFEYFSETQRNKGNFPGRFSGRQFSNSRSEMNVSTLELGDSALYLCASQGASSGANVLTFGAGSRLTVL.

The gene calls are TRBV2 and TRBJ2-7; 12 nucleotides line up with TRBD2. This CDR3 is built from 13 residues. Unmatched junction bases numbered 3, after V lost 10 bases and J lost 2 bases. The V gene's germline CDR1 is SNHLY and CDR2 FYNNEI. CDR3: CAILAGGPYEQYF. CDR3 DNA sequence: TGTGCCATCCTAGCGGGAGGGCCCTACGAGCAGTACTTC.

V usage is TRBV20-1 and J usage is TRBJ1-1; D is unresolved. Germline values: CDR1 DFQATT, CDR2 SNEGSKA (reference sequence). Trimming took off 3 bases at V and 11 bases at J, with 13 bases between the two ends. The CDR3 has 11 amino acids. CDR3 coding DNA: TGCAGTGCTAGTTCAAAGTGGATGGCTTTCTTT. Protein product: CSASSKWMAFF.

Here the CDR3 reads CASSPPNQPQHF. CDR3 in DNA: TGTGCCAGCTCCCCCCCAAATCAGCCCCAGCATTTT. The rearrangement links TRBV27 to TRBJ1-5; the D is unclear. This CDR3 region has 12 residues. The germline V and J ends were trimmed by 8 bases and 4 bases, with 9 bases remaining between them. The germline gives CDR1 MNHEY, CDR2 SMNVEV (reference sequence).

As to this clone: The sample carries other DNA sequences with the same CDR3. In DNA form, the CDR3 reads TGCGCCTCTTCGGGCGGCGGAGAGACCCAGTACTTC. Residues: CASSGGGETQYF. The chain joins TRBV10-2 to TRBJ2-5; D uncertain. Germline V gives CDR1 WSHSY, CDR2 SAAADI. V was trimmed by 11 bases and J by 4 bases, leaving 14 bases between them. The CDR3 totals 12 residues.

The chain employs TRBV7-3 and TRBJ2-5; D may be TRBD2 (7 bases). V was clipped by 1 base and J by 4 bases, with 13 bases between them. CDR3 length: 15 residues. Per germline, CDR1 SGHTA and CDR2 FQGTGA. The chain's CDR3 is CASSLSQGRGETQYF. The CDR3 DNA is TGTGCCAGCAGCTTAAGTCAGGGGAGGGGAGAGACCCAGTACTTC.

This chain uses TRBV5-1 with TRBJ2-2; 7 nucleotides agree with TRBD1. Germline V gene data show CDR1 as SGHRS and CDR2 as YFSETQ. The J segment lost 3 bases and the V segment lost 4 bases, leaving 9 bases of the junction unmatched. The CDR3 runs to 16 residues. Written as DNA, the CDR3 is TGCGCCAGCAGCCTCAGGGGGTCCGGGGACACCGGGGAGCTGTTTTTT. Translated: CASSLRGSGDTGELFF. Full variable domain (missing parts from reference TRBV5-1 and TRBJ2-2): KAGVTQTPRYLIKTRGQQVTLSCSPISGHRSVSWYQQTPGQGLQFLFEYFSETQRNKGNFPGRFSGRQFSNSRSEMNVSTLELGDSALYLCASSLRGSGDTGELFFGEGSRLTVL.

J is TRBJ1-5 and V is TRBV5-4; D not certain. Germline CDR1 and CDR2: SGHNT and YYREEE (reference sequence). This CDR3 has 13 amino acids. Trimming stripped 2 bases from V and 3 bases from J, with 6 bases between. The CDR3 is CASSFGNNQPQHF. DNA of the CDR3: TGTGCCAGCAGCTTCGGGAACAATCAGCCCCAGCATTTT.

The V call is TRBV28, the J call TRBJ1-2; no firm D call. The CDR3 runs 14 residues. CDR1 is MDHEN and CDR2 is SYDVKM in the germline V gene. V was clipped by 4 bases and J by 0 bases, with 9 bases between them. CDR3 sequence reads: CASSYPPANYGYTF. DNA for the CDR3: TGTGCCAGCAGTTACCCCCCAGCTAACTATGGCTACACCTTC.

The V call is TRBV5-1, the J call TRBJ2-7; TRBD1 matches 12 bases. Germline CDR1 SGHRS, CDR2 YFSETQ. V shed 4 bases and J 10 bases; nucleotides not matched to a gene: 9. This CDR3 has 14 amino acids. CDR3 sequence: CASSPGQGARQQYF. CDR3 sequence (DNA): TGCGCCAGCAGCCCGGGACAGGGGGCGCGCCAACAGTACTTC.

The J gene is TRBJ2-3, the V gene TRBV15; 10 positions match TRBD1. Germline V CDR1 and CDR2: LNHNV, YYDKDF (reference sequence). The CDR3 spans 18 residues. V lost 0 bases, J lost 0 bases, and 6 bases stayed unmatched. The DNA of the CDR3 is TGTGCCACCAGCAGAGATCGGGACAGGGGAGTTAGCACAGATACGCAGTATTTT. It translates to CATSRDRDRGVSTDTQYF.

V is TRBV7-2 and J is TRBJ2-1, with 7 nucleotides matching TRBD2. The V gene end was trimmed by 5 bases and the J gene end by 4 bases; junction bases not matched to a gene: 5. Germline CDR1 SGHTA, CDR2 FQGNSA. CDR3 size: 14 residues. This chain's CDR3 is CASSRTSTYNEQFF. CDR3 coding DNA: TGTGCCAGCAGCCGGACTAGTACTTACAATGAGCAGTTCTTC. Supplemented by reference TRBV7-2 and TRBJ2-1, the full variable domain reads GAGVSQSPSNKVTEKGKDVELRCDPISGHTALYWYRQSLGQGLEFLIYFQGNSAPDKSGLPSDRFSAERTGGSVSTLTIQRTQQEDSAVYLCASSRTSTYNEQFFGPGTRLTVL.

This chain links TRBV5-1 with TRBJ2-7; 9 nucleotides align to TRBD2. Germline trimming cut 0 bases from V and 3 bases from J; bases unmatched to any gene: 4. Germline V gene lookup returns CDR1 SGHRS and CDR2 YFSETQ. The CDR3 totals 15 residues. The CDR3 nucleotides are TGCGCCAGCAGCTTGGTAGTAGCGGGAGACTACGAGCAGTACTTC. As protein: CASSLVVAGDYEQYF.

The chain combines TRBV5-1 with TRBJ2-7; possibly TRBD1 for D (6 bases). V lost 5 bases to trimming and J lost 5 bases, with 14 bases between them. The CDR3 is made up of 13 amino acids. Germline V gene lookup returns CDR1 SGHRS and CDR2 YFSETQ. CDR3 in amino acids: CASRTDSLNEQYF. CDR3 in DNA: TGCGCCAGCAGGACGGACAGCTTGAACGAGCAGTACTTC.

CDR3 sequence reads: CAIGDYGTSGQETQYF. The CDR3 DNA reads TGTGCCATCGGCGATTACGGGACTAGCGGTCAAGAGACCCAGTACTTC. This chain uses TRBV10-3 with TRBJ2-5, with 11 bases fitting TRBD2. With V trimmed by 8 bases and J by 2 bases, 10 bases remained unmatched. The CDR3 is 16 amino acids. Germline values: CDR1 ENHRY, CDR2 SYGVKD.

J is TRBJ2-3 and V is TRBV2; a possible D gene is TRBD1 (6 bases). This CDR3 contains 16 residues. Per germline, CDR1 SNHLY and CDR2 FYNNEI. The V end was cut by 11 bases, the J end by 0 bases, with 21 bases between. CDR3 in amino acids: CAGGRDGVLSTDTQYF. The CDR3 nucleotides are TGTGCCGGGGGCCGTGACGGAGTACTTAGCACAGATACGCAGTATTTT.